A single sample is the source of the 8 T cell receptor beta chains below, sequenced in a study of technical replicates of blood from a handful of donors. Clones were sequenced by immunoSEQ multiplex PCR, and TCRdb holds only the in-frame ones, with some missing. This sample carries approximately 69,000 clones, over 70% of them seen once, and the ten largest clones take 4% to 5%. The sample taken for sequencing was PBMCs. The receptor set was obtained from a human donor in good health. Some clones in this sample may be carry-over from other donors' samples.

CDR3 DNA: TGTGCCAGCAGCCCGGGGACAGGAGTTGAGCAGTTCTTC. As protein: CASSPGTGVEQFF. The chain couples TRBV11-1 to TRBJ2-1; TRBD1 aligns across 8 bases. The CDR3 is 13 residues long. Germline CDR1 and CDR2: SGHAT and FQDESV (reference sequence). V lost 5 bases, J lost 9 bases, and 6 bases stayed unmatched. The full variable domain, completed using reference TRBV11-1 and TRBJ2-1, is EAEVAQSPRYKITEKSQAVAFWCDPISGHATLYWYRQILGQGPELLVQFQDESVVDDSQLPKDRFSAERLKGVDSTLKIQPAELGDSAMYLCASSPGTGVEQFFGPGTRLTVL.

The V and J genes are TRBV7-2 and TRBJ2-1, with 9 bases matching TRBD1. The length of the CDR3 is 14 residues. The trim removed 5 bases at V and 8 bases at J, leaving 7 bases unmatched. Germline CDR1 reads SGHTA; CDR2 reads FQGNSA. The chain's CDR3 is CASSPRDRVHEQFF. The CDR3 region has the DNA TGTGCCAGCAGCCCTCGGGACAGGGTCCATGAGCAGTTCTTC.

A remark on this clone: The junction departs from germline at one end; a sequencing error may be responsible. The chain uses TRBV7-9 and TRBJ1-2; the match to TRBD1 covers 7 bases. The CDR3 is 12 amino acids. Germline V lookup: CDR1 SEHNR, CDR2 FQNEAQ (reference sequence). The CDR3 sequence: CASKPGGYGYTF. In DNA, the CDR3 is TGTGCGAGCAAACCAGGGGGCTATGGCTACACCTTC.

The chain joins TRBV9 to TRBJ2-2; D uncertain. Trimming took 0 bases from V and 2 from J, leaving 8 bases between them. Germline CDR1 SGDLS, CDR2 YYNGEE. The CDR3 contains 15 residues. This chain's CDR3 is CASSVELRNTGELFF. The DNA for the CDR3 is TGTGCCAGCAGCGTAGAACTAAGAAACACCGGGGAGCTGTTTTTT. Full variable domain (outside the CDR3, taken from reference TRBV9 and TRBJ2-2): DSGVTQTPKHLITATGQRVTLRCSPRSGDLSVYWYQQSLDQGLQFLIQYYNGEERAKGNILERFSAQQFPDLHSELNLSSLELGDSALYFCASSVELRNTGELFFGEGSRLTVL.

The chain recombines TRBV7-2 with TRBJ2-1; D is possibly TRBD1 (5 bases). Germline assignment: CDR1 SGHTA and CDR2 FQGNSA. The CDR3 loop spans 16 amino acids. V gave up 5 bases and J gave up 0 bases, with 14 bases separating them. CDR3 nucleotides: TGTGCCAGCAGCCCACAGGTTCGTAGCTCCTACAATGAGCAGTTCTTC. Translating it yields CASSPQVRSSYNEQFF.

The rearrangement links TRBV5-1 to TRBJ2-1, with 11 bases fitting TRBD2. Germline V lookup: CDR1 SGHRS, CDR2 YFSETQ. The junction had 7 bases not matched to a gene; V was cut back by 0 bases and J by 8 bases. CDR3 size: 16 residues. CDR3 protein: CASSLGTSGSKDEQFF. The CDR3 DNA follows: TGCGCCAGCAGCTTGGGAACTAGCGGGAGTAAGGATGAGCAGTTCTTC.

The gene calls are TRBV7-9 and TRBJ1-1; D not certain. V was cut by 5 bases and J by 6 bases, with 16 bases left in between. Germline-derived CDR1 and CDR2 are SEHNR and FQNEAQ (reference sequence). The CDR3 is made up of 14 amino acids. In DNA, the CDR3 is TGTGCCAGCAGCCGGGAAACAGAGGCGGCTGAAGCTTTCTTT. Encoded protein: CASSRETEAAEAFF.

This clone was seen repeatedly, ten times or more. Other nucleotide sequences in the sample specify the same CDR3. The chain has TRBV5-1 and TRBJ2-1; 9 bases line up with TRBD2. The CDR3 consists of 14 residues. Germline-derived CDR1 and CDR2 are SGHRS and YFSETQ. J lost 4 bases, V lost 3 bases, and 2 bases had no gene match. CDR3 residues: CASSSSGGYNEQFF. The CDR3 nucleotides are TGCGCCAGCAGCTCCAGCGGGGGGTACAATGAGCAGTTCTTC.